These 14 T cell receptor beta chains came from one sample sequenced in a study of T cell repertoires in cytomegalovirus infection. TCRdb itself ran the reads through MiXCR, one entry per CDR3 protein. In the table there are nearly 550,000 distinct CDR3 sequences, 15% to 20% of which are singletons. What was sequenced was CD8+ T cells from PBMCs. The receptor source for this set is a human donor in good health (CMV status not recorded). Some clones in this sample may be carry-over from other donors' samples.

The chain joins TRBV20-1 to TRBJ2-2; D remains ambiguous. The V gene lost 6 bases and the J gene lost 2 bases, with 16 bases spanning the gap. The germline CDR1 and CDR2 sequences are DFQATT and SNEGSKA (reference sequence). The CDR3 sequence is 15 residues long. The CDR3 DNA is TGCAGTGCCCCAAGGGTGGCCGATAACACCGGGGAGCTGTTTTTT. It specifies CSAPRVADNTGELFF.

The chain links TRBV9 to TRBJ2-7; 16 nucleotides match TRBD2. The CDR3 runs to 15 residues. Losses at the gene ends were 3 bases for V and 7 bases for J; bases not matched to a gene: 4. Germline-derived CDR1 and CDR2 are SGDLS and YYNGEE. The CDR3 coding sequence is TGTGCCAGCAGCGGGGGACTAGCGGGAGGGGATGAGCAGTACTTC. Its translation is CASSGGLAGGDEQYF.

The rearrangement links TRBV6-1 to TRBJ2-7; D call uncertain. In germline, CDR1 is MNHNS, CDR2 SASEGT. V was pared by 2 bases and J by 5 bases, with 7 bases between. The CDR3 length is 12 residues. For the CDR3, the DNA is TGTGCCAGCAGTGAATTTAGGGACGAGCAGTACTTC. This encodes CASSEFRDEQYF.

The chain's CDR3 is CASRDYRGGTDTQYF. The CDR3 DNA reads TGTGCCAGCAGGGACTACAGGGGTGGCACAGATACGCAGTATTTT. The chain employs TRBV2 and TRBJ2-3; TRBD1 is a possible D gene (7 bases). Per the germline V gene, CDR1 is SNHLY and CDR2 is FYNNEI. CDR3 length: 15 residues. The V gene lost 6 bases and the J gene lost 1 base, with 14 bases spanning the gap.

This clonotype was counted at least ten times. The chain couples TRBV27 to TRBJ2-5, with D perhaps TRBD1 (6 bases). The V end was cut by 5 bases, the J end by 9 bases, with 25 bases between. The CDR3 is made up of 16 amino acids. Germline loops: CDR1 MNHEY, CDR2 SMNVEV (reference sequence). This chain's CDR3 is CASSTLTTGPGKSQYF. The CDR3 bases are TGTGCCAGCAGTACCCTCACGACAGGACCTGGGAAGTCCCAGTACTTC.

This clonotype came up many times. This rearrangement joins TRBV19 to TRBJ1-6, with D perhaps matching TRBD1 (5 bases). This CDR3 comprises 14 residues. The V gene lost 3 bases and the J gene lost 9 bases, with 12 bases spanning the gap. Germline V lookup: CDR1 LNHDA, CDR2 SQIVND (reference sequence). As DNA, the CDR3 is TGTGCCAGTAGTATTTGGGGGGTGAGTTCACCCCTCCACTTT. Its translation is CASSIWGVSSPLHF. Full variable domain (rest looked up from reference TRBV19 and TRBJ1-6): DGGITQSPKYLFRKEGQNVTLSCEQNLNHDAMYWYRQDPGQGLRLIYYSQIVNDFQKGDIAEGYSVSREKKESFPLTVTSAQKNPTAFYLCASSIWGVSSPLHFGNGTRLTVT.

Details on this clonotype: Given a much more abundant clone one base away, this may be a read error. Since no conserved phenylalanine or tryptophan closes the CDR3, a read error is the likely cause. This chain uses TRBV11-2 with TRBJ2-7; 10 bases match TRBD1. CDR3 length: 15 amino acids. The J segment lost 6 bases and the V segment lost 4 bases, leaving 9 bases of the junction unmatched. Germline CDR1 and CDR2: SGHAT and FQNNGV. In DNA form, the CDR3 reads TGTGCCAGCAGCTCGCCCGACAGGGGGCTCTTCGAGCAGTACTAC. Its translation: CASSSPDRGLFEQYY.

This clonotype was recorded many times. The V gene is TRBV6-1, the J gene TRBJ2-5, with D possibly matching TRBD2 (5 bases). Trimming left V 4 bases short and J 4 bases short, with 13 bases between. The CDR3 sequence is 14 residues long. CDR1 MNHNS and CDR2 SASEGT come from the germline V gene. In DNA form, the CDR3 reads TGTGCCAGCAGTGTTCTGGGCGCGGGAGAGACCCAGTACTTC. This gives the protein CASSVLGAGETQYF.

This clonotype was found many times. The chain employs TRBV27 and TRBJ2-7, with D tentatively TRBD1 or TRBD2 (5 bases each). V lost 3 bases and J 5 bases, leaving 23 bases between the germline ends. The CDR3 spans 17 residues. Germline V gives CDR1 MNHEY, CDR2 SMNVEV (reference sequence). The CDR3 loop reads CASSFRKRGSSWDEQYF. The CDR3 DNA reads as TGTGCCAGCAGTTTTAGGAAGAGGGGTTCATCCTGGGACGAGCAGTACTTC.

This clonotype was counted only a few times. The chain recombines TRBV19 with TRBJ2-2; no reliable D call. Trimming cost V 0 bases and J 8 bases, with 19 bases left between them. CDR3 length equals 17 residues. From germline, CDR1 is LNHDA and CDR2 SQIVND (reference sequence). CDR3 bases: TGTGCCAGTAGTATAGATGGGCTTTTTCGACGGCAGGGGGAGCTGTTTTTT. This translates into CASSIDGLFRRQGELFF.

This clonotype was detected a few times. The V gene is TRBV29-1, the J gene TRBJ1-2, with a weak D call TRBD1 (5 bases). Looked up from germline, CDR1 is SQVTM and CDR2 is ANQGSEA. The CDR3 loop spans 13 amino acids. Trimming left V 6 bases short and J 4 bases short, with 15 bases between. The CDR3 is CSVNTGFVYGYTF. The DNA for the CDR3 is TGCAGCGTAAACACAGGCTTCGTCTATGGCTACACCTTC.

This chain links TRBV6-5 with TRBJ1-3; D is uncertain. This CDR3 has 15 residues. Trimming left V 2 bases short and J 0 bases short, with 8 bases between. Germline loops: CDR1 MNHEY, CDR2 SVGAGI. The CDR3 DNA reads TGTGCCAGCAGTTACGGCGGGGACTCTGGAAACACCATATATTTT. Amino acid sequence: CASSYGGDSGNTIYF.

As concerns this clonotype: The junction shows a germline mismatch at one end, possibly a read error. This chain connects TRBV10-3 to TRBJ2-1; 13 bases align to TRBD2. Germline V CDR1 and CDR2: ENHRY, SYGVKD. The CDR3 is 19 residues long. CDR3 loop: CVISELGLAGVSSYNEQFF. As DNA, the CDR3 is TGTGTCATCAGTGAGCTCGGACTAGCGGGGGTATCCTCCTACAATGAGCAGTTCTTC.

The J gene is TRBJ1-5, the V gene TRBV20-1, with D maybe TRBD1 (5 bases). The CDR3 consists of 12 residues. V lost 2 bases and J 4 bases, leaving 6 bases between the germline ends. The germline gives CDR1 DFQATT, CDR2 SNEGSKA (reference sequence). The CDR3 region is CSARKGNQPQHF. DNA of the CDR3: TGCAGTGCTAGAAAGGGGAATCAGCCCCAGCATTTT.